These T cell receptor beta chains were read from a single sample in a study of molecular identifiers for immune sequencing clone quantification. From the PCR reads, TCRdb called clonotypes with MiXCR, one entry per CDR3 protein. The repertoire holds some 100,000 distinct CDR3 sequences, with 15% to 20% as singletons. The sequencing input was naive CD8+ T cells from blood, with Jurkat cell RNA spiked in. The receptors originated from a human donor in good health. Some libraries in this study had Jurkat cell RNA spiked in. The CDR3 runs from the conserved cysteine through the conserved F or W. Fields, in order: D gene, CDR3 length, J gene, clone size, V gene, CDR3 DNA, CDR3 protein. The D gene is left open where the match is weak. Some rows mark clone size as missing; the rest say once, few, many or name a class of expanded clone.

d_call: NA
cdr3_length: 13
j_call: TRBJ2-7
clone_size: many
v_call: TRBV20-1
cdr3_nt: TGCAGTGCTAGACCCGGAGTCGACTACGAGCAGTACTTC
cdr3_aa: CSARPGVDYEQYF

d_call: TRBD1
cdr3_length: 15
j_call: TRBJ1-4
clone_size: many
v_call: TRBV4-3
cdr3_nt: TGCGCCAGCAGCCAGGGACAGGGCGACGTGGAAAAACTGTTTTTT
cdr3_aa: CASSQGQGDVEKLFF

d_call: NA
cdr3_length: 12
j_call: TRBJ1-5
clone_size: many
v_call: TRBV7-9
cdr3_nt: TGTGCCAGCAGCCAGGAAAGGGACCCCCAGCATTTT
cdr3_aa: CASSQERDPQHF

d_call: NA
cdr3_length: 14
j_call: TRBJ1-1
clone_size: many
v_call: TRBV10-2
cdr3_nt: TGCGCCAGCAATCGGGGCAGACCGAACACTGAAGCTTTCTTT
cdr3_aa: CASNRGRPNTEAFF

d_call: NA
cdr3_length: 14
j_call: TRBJ1-2
clone_size: many
v_call: TRBV7-9
cdr3_nt: TGTGCCAGCAGCTTATCAGGGGAGCAGGATGGCTACACCTTC
cdr3_aa: CASSLSGEQDGYTF

d_call: NA
cdr3_length: 16
j_call: TRBJ2-3
clone_size: many
v_call: TRBV6-1
cdr3_nt: TGTGCCAGCAGATACAGGGCTCCATACAACCCAGATACGCAGTATTTT
cdr3_aa: CASRYRAPYNPDTQYF

d_call: NA
cdr3_length: 16
j_call: TRBJ2-4
clone_size: many
v_call: TRBV6-2/TRBV6-3
cdr3_nt: TGTGCCAGCAGTTACTCGATTTCCGACCTCAAAAACATTCAGTACTTC
cdr3_aa: CASSYSISDLKNIQYF

d_call: NA
cdr3_length: 15
j_call: TRBJ2-1
clone_size: NA
v_call: TRBV28
cdr3_nt: TGTGCCAGCAGTTTTCCCCCGAGCGCTTACAATGAGCAGTTCTTC
cdr3_aa: CASSFPPSAYNEQFF

d_call: NA
cdr3_length: 12
j_call: TRBJ2-4
clone_size: many
v_call: TRBV28
cdr3_nt: TGTGCCAGCAGTTCCGGGGGTGGCATTCAGTACTTC
cdr3_aa: CASSSGGGIQYF

d_call: NA
cdr3_length: 13
j_call: TRBJ2-7
clone_size: many
v_call: TRBV13
cdr3_nt: TGTGCCTGCTCGACAGTTTTATCCTACGAGCAGTACTTC
cdr3_aa: CACSTVLSYEQYF

d_call: NA
cdr3_length: 13
j_call: TRBJ2-2
clone_size: many
v_call: TRBV4-1
cdr3_nt: TGCGCCAGCAGCCACAGGGTGGGCGGGGAGCTGTTTTTT
cdr3_aa: CASSHRVGGELFF

d_call: TRBD1
cdr3_length: 14
j_call: TRBJ2-3
clone_size: many
v_call: TRBV19
cdr3_nt: TGTGCCAGTAGTATGACAGGGGGTATAGGTACGCAGTATTTT
cdr3_aa: CASSMTGGIGTQYF

d_call: NA
cdr3_length: 15
j_call: TRBJ2-3
clone_size: many
v_call: TRBV4-3
cdr3_nt: TGCGCCAGCAGCCAAGATCATGGGGTGGAAGATACGCAGTATTTT
cdr3_aa: CASSQDHGVEDTQYF

d_call: NA
cdr3_length: 13
j_call: TRBJ2-2
clone_size: many
v_call: TRBV12-3/TRBV12-4
cdr3_nt: TGTGCCAGCAGCCGAACGAACACCGGGGAGCTGTTTTTT
cdr3_aa: CASSRTNTGELFF

d_call: NA
cdr3_length: 15
j_call: TRBJ1-1
clone_size: many
v_call: TRBV5-6
cdr3_nt: TGTGCCAGCAGCTTGATCCGGGACAACCTAAGTGAAGCTTTCTTT
cdr3_aa: CASSLIRDNLSEAFF

d_call: NA
cdr3_length: 17
j_call: TRBJ2-6
clone_size: many
v_call: TRBV3-1
cdr3_nt: TGTGCCAGCAGTCTGGACAGCTCTACCTCTGGGGCCAACGTCCTGACTTTC
cdr3_aa: CASSLDSSTSGANVLTF

d_call: TRBD1
cdr3_length: 12
j_call: TRBJ2-7
clone_size: NA
v_call: TRBV29-1
cdr3_nt: TGCAGCGCCGGGACAGGGGGCAACGAGCAGTACTTC
cdr3_aa: CSAGTGGNEQYF

d_call: TRBD2
cdr3_length: 15
j_call: TRBJ2-2
clone_size: many
v_call: TRBV7-6
cdr3_nt: TGTGCCAGCAGTCCGGGACTAGCGGGGACCGGGGAGCTGTTTTTT
cdr3_aa: CASSPGLAGTGELFF

d_call: TRBD2
cdr3_length: 15
j_call: TRBJ2-1
clone_size: few
v_call: TRBV29-1
cdr3_nt: TGCAGCGCCGACGGACTAGCGGGGTCCTACAATGAGCAGTTCTTC
cdr3_aa: CSADGLAGSYNEQFF

d_call: TRBD1
cdr3_length: 15
j_call: TRBJ2-7
clone_size: many
v_call: TRBV4-1
cdr3_nt: TGCGCCAGCAGCCTACGGACAGGGGGCGACTACGAGCAGTACTTC
cdr3_aa: CASSLRTGGDYEQYF

d_call: TRBD1
cdr3_length: 16
j_call: TRBJ2-1
clone_size: many
v_call: TRBV24-1
cdr3_nt: TGTGCCACCAGTGACCTGGACAGGGGGGAGGACAATGAGCAGTTCTTC
cdr3_aa: CATSDLDRGEDNEQFF

d_call: TRBD2
cdr3_length: 16
j_call: TRBJ2-5
clone_size: many
v_call: TRBV12-3/TRBV12-4
cdr3_nt: TGTGCCAGCACTAATGATCGGACTAGCGGGGGTGAGACCCAGTACTTC
cdr3_aa: CASTNDRTSGGETQYF

d_call: TRBD1
cdr3_length: 15
j_call: TRBJ2-5
clone_size: many
v_call: TRBV12-3/TRBV12-4
cdr3_nt: TGTGCCAGCAGTTTAGCGCCAACAGGGGGAGAGACCCAGTACTTC
cdr3_aa: CASSLAPTGGETQYF

d_call: NA
cdr3_length: 14
j_call: TRBJ2-7
clone_size: many
v_call: TRBV7-9
cdr3_nt: TGTGCCAGCAGCTTAGTGGGGGCAGCCTACGAGCAGTACTTC
cdr3_aa: CASSLVGAAYEQYF

d_call: NA
cdr3_length: 14
j_call: TRBJ1-2
clone_size: many
v_call: TRBV21-1
cdr3_nt: TGTGCCAGCAGCAAAGAGAAGGGCAAGGCCCCGTACACCTTC
cdr3_aa: CASSKEKGKAPYTF

d_call: NA
cdr3_length: 18
j_call: TRBJ2-3
clone_size: many
v_call: TRBV29-1
cdr3_nt: TGCAGCGTTGAAGACGCGGCGTACATAAACCCACGGGGAGATACGCAGTATTTT
cdr3_aa: CSVEDAAYINPRGDTQYF

d_call: NA
cdr3_length: 15
j_call: TRBJ2-5
clone_size: NA
v_call: TRBV6-5
cdr3_nt: TGTGCCAGCAGGATTACGGCCCGCAGCCAAGAGACCCAGTACTTC
cdr3_aa: CASRITARSQETQYF

d_call: TRBD2
cdr3_length: 15
j_call: TRBJ2-1
clone_size: many
v_call: TRBV30
cdr3_nt: TGTGCCTGGAGTGTATCTAGCGGGGGGGTGAGCGAGCAGTTCTTC
cdr3_aa: CAWSVSSGGVSEQFF

d_call: TRBD1
cdr3_length: 14
j_call: TRBJ2-3
clone_size: many
v_call: TRBV7-9
cdr3_nt: TGTGCCAGCAGCGCCGGGACAGGGCCAGATACGCAGTATTTT
cdr3_aa: CASSAGTGPDTQYF

d_call: TRBD1
cdr3_length: 14
j_call: TRBJ1-2
clone_size: many
v_call: TRBV19
cdr3_nt: TGTGCCAGTAGTATCGGGACAGGGTTCCCCCGCTACACCTTC
cdr3_aa: CASSIGTGFPRYTF

d_call: NA
cdr3_length: 16
j_call: TRBJ1-2
clone_size: NA
v_call: TRBV20-1
cdr3_nt: TGCAGTGCTAGGGAAACAAGGGAACAGCTCTACTATGGCTACACCTTC
cdr3_aa: CSARETREQLYYGYTF

d_call: TRBD2
cdr3_length: 16
j_call: TRBJ2-2
clone_size: NA
v_call: TRBV7-9
cdr3_nt: TGTGCCAGCAGTTCCCCGGGACTAGCCGTCCCCGGGGAGCTGTTTTTT
cdr3_aa: CASSSPGLAVPGELFF

d_call: TRBD2
cdr3_length: 15
j_call: TRBJ2-7
clone_size: many
v_call: TRBV5-5
cdr3_nt: TGTGCCAGCAGCTTTATAGGGACTACTGTCTACGAGCAGTACTTC
cdr3_aa: CASSFIGTTVYEQYF

d_call: NA
cdr3_length: 14
j_call: TRBJ2-7
clone_size: many
v_call: TRBV28
cdr3_nt: TGTGCCAGCACCCTGGTCGGGGCGTGGAACGAGCAGTACTTC
cdr3_aa: CASTLVGAWNEQYF

d_call: TRBD1
cdr3_length: 17
j_call: TRBJ1-4
clone_size: many
v_call: TRBV28
cdr3_nt: TGTGCCAGCAGTGTAGGGGACAGGCTTCTCCTGCGAGAAAAACTGTTTTTT
cdr3_aa: CASSVGDRLLLREKLFF

d_call: NA
cdr3_length: 13
j_call: TRBJ1-6
clone_size: NA
v_call: TRBV27
cdr3_nt: TGTGCCAGCAGTCCCATTGGGGTTTCACCCCTCCACTTT
cdr3_aa: CASSPIGVSPLHF

d_call: TRBD1
cdr3_length: 14
j_call: TRBJ2-7
clone_size: many
v_call: TRBV5-5
cdr3_nt: TGTGCCAGCAGCTGGGCAGGGGGCGGGTACGAGCAGTACTTC
cdr3_aa: CASSWAGGGYEQYF

d_call: TRBD1
cdr3_length: 16
j_call: TRBJ2-1
clone_size: once
v_call: TRBV29-1
cdr3_nt: TGCAGCGTTGAGCCATTCACAGGGGGCCCGACCGGCGTTTGGTTCTTC
cdr3_aa: CSVEPFTGGPTGVWFF

d_call: TRBD1
cdr3_length: 16
j_call: TRBJ2-4
clone_size: many
v_call: TRBV7-6
cdr3_nt: TGTGCCAGCAGTTCCGGGACAGGCCTAGCCAAAAACATTCAGTACTTC
cdr3_aa: CASSSGTGLAKNIQYF

d_call: NA
cdr3_length: 15
j_call: TRBJ2-5
clone_size: few
v_call: TRBV4-3
cdr3_nt: TGCGCCAGCAGCGCTATCCACAGGGATCAAGAGACCCAGTACTTC
cdr3_aa: CASSAIHRDQETQYF

d_call: NA
cdr3_length: 14
j_call: TRBJ1-1
clone_size: many
v_call: TRBV12-3/TRBV12-4
cdr3_nt: TGTGCCAGCAGTCCGATCATAGTGGGAGCTGAAGCTTTCTTT
cdr3_aa: CASSPIIVGAEAFF

d_call: TRBD2
cdr3_length: 14
j_call: TRBJ2-3
clone_size: many
v_call: TRBV18
cdr3_nt: TGTGCCAGCTCACCGGGACTAGCGGAAGATACGCAGTATTTT
cdr3_aa: CASSPGLAEDTQYF

d_call: NA
cdr3_length: 13
j_call: TRBJ1-1
clone_size: NA
v_call: TRBV27
cdr3_nt: TGTGCCAGCAAGGTTAGCGCGATAACTGAAGCTCTCTTT
cdr3_aa: CASKVSAITEALF

d_call: NA
cdr3_length: 12
j_call: TRBJ2-2
clone_size: many
v_call: TRBV7-6
cdr3_nt: TGTGCCAGCAGTCTAGTCACCGGGGAGCTGTTTTTT
cdr3_aa: CASSLVTGELFF

d_call: NA
cdr3_length: 14
j_call: TRBJ2-5
clone_size: many
v_call: TRBV12-3/TRBV12-4
cdr3_nt: TGTGCCAGCAGTTTGGCAGGGAAGGCGGAGACCCAGTACTTC
cdr3_aa: CASSLAGKAETQYF

d_call: NA
cdr3_length: 14
j_call: TRBJ1-2
clone_size: many
v_call: TRBV4-1
cdr3_nt: TGCGCCAGCAGCCAGGAAAACAACAACTATGGCTACACCTTC
cdr3_aa: CASSQENNNYGYTF

d_call: TRBD2
cdr3_length: 15
j_call: TRBJ2-3
clone_size: many
v_call: TRBV7-9
cdr3_nt: TGTGCCAGCAGCTCTACCCGACTAGCCCCAGATACGCAGTATTTT
cdr3_aa: CASSSTRLAPDTQYF

d_call: NA
cdr3_length: 13
j_call: TRBJ1-1
clone_size: many
v_call: TRBV2
cdr3_nt: TGTGCCAGCAGTGAACATGGTTACACTGAAGCTTTCTTT
cdr3_aa: CASSEHGYTEAFF

d_call: TRBD1
cdr3_length: 14
j_call: TRBJ1-5
clone_size: many
v_call: TRBV27
cdr3_nt: TGTGCCACCGGGGACAGGGGATACAATCAGCCCCAGCATTTT
cdr3_aa: CATGDRGYNQPQHF

d_call: NA
cdr3_length: 14
j_call: TRBJ2-1
clone_size: many
v_call: TRBV28
cdr3_nt: TGTGCCACCAGACAGAGCAGCTCCTACAATGAGCAGTTCTTC
cdr3_aa: CATRQSSSYNEQFF

d_call: TRBD1
cdr3_length: 14
j_call: TRBJ2-3
clone_size: many
v_call: TRBV12-3/TRBV12-4
cdr3_nt: TGTGCCAGCCGGGACAGGGGCCCCACAGATACGCAGTATTTT
cdr3_aa: CASRDRGPTDTQYF

d_call: TRBD1
cdr3_length: 15
j_call: TRBJ1-5
clone_size: many
v_call: TRBV9
cdr3_nt: TGTGCCAGCAGCTATACCGGGGACAGGGGAAGTCCCCAGCATTTT
cdr3_aa: CASSYTGDRGSPQHF

d_call: TRBD2
cdr3_length: 15
j_call: TRBJ2-7
clone_size: many
v_call: TRBV14
cdr3_nt: TGTGCCAGCAGCCGGGGACTAGCGGGCCCCTACGAGCAGTACTTC
cdr3_aa: CASSRGLAGPYEQYF

d_call: NA
cdr3_length: 14
j_call: TRBJ1-1
clone_size: few
v_call: TRBV6-1
cdr3_nt: TGTGCCAGCAGTGGTATACATGGTAGCACTGAAGCTTTCTTT
cdr3_aa: CASSGIHGSTEAFF